This TCR beta chain was found in a study of Ad26.COV2.S vaccination and SARS-CoV-2 variants. General study results and limits: Substantial post-vaccination breadth of spike-specific CD8+ and CD4+ T cell responses was reported.

Trimming left V 6 bases short and J 0 bases short, with 27 bases between. The CDR3 covers 19 residues. Germline CDR1 reads SGHAT; CDR2 reads FQNNGV. Treatment denoted: 19 received Ad26.COV2.S at low or high dose, single or two shots; 5 received placebo; per-sample allocation not given. Each sample was drawn 63 days after the first injection (of vaccine or placebo). Cohort 1b enrolled adults aged 18-55 years in Boston. A word on this clone: Its antigen is still unknown.

TCRdb keeps only in-frame clones here, not all; method: immunoSEQ multiplex PCR. The sample comprises approximately 410,000 clones, about 92% of which are singletons, and 1.5% to 2% rests with the top ten. The J gene is TRBJ2-7, the V gene TRBV11-2; D is possibly TRBD2 (6 bases). The receptor was isolated from a person between 18 and 65 years old who received the Ad26.COV2.S COVID-19 vaccine or a placebo. The sample here was peripheral blood, taken in a trial of Ad26.COV2.S vaccine versus placebo. This CDR3 reads CASRTYFGRGQGFSYEQYF. For the CDR3, the DNA is TGTGCCAGCAGAACCTACTTTGGGCGGGGCCAGGGTTTCTCCTACGAGCAGTACTTC. The variable domain in full, with the rest retrieved from reference TRBV11-2 and TRBJ2-7, is EAGVAQSPRYKIIEKRQSVAFWCNPISGHATLYWYQQILGQGPKLLIQFQNNGVVDDSQLPKDRFSAERLKGVDSTLKIQPAKLEDSAVYLCASRTYFGRGQGFSYEQYFGPGTRLTVT.